Following are 13 T cell receptor beta chains from one sample sequenced in a study of CD8+ T cells in alopecia areata. RNA, once extracted, was reverse transcribed into cDNA for use as the sequencing template. Repertoires were generated with immunoSEQ multiplex PCR, while TCRdb's copy carries only in-frame clones and drops some. The sample holds 35,000 or so clones, around 50% seen once. CD4+ cells of a few patients were further sorted as CD25+CD127-. The material sequenced was CD4+ Tregs sorted from blood. These receptors all come from a human donor with alopecia areata.

The chain is built from TRBV28 and TRBJ1-2, with 8 bases matching TRBD1. J lost 0 bases, V lost 5 bases, and 14 bases had no gene match. The CDR3 loop spans 18 amino acids. In germline, CDR1 is MDHEN, CDR2 SYDVKM. CDR3 protein: CASSLSKPDRGANYGYTF. As DNA, the CDR3 is TGTGCCAGCAGTCTCTCCAAACCTGACAGGGGAGCTAACTATGGCTACACCTTC.

The chain couples TRBV7-9 to TRBJ1-2; D call uncertain. Trimming took 6 bases from V and 2 from J, leaving 10 bases between them. Germline assignment: CDR1 SEHNR and CDR2 FQNEAQ (reference sequence). This CDR3 is 13 amino acids long. The CDR3 DNA is TGTGCCAGCAGGAGACTCGAGAACTATGGCTACACCTTC. Its translation is CASRRLENYGYTF. Combining the CDR3 with reference TRBV7-9 and TRBJ1-2 gives the whole variable domain DTGVSQNPRHKITKRGQNVTFRCDPISEHNRLYWYRQTLGQGPEFLTYFQNEAQLEKSRLLSDRFSAERPKGSFSTLEIQRTEQGDSAMYLCASRRLENYGYTFGSGTRLTVV.

The V and J genes are TRBV28 and TRBJ2-1; no definite D call. The CDR3 covers 12 residues. The V gene's germline CDR1 is MDHEN and CDR2 SYDVKM. Trimming removed 3 bases at V and 6 bases at J, with 6 bases between. The CDR3 sequence: CASSFLPNEQFF. Written as DNA, the CDR3 is TGTGCCAGCAGTTTCTTACCCAATGAGCAGTTCTTC.

The gene calls are TRBV7-9 and TRBJ2-3; TRBD2 matches 13 bases. CDR1 is SEHNR, CDR2 FQNEAQ, per germline (reference sequence). The CDR3 consists of 16 residues. The V and J ends lost 5 bases and 6 bases, in that order; junction bases with no gene match: 8. The CDR3, as DNA: TGTGCCAGCAGCCCGGGACTAGCGGGGCTATCTGATACGCAGTATTTT. Protein: CASSPGLAGLSDTQYF.

This clone has a handful of counts. The J gene is TRBJ1-1, the V gene TRBV5-1; D gene unclear. V gave up 0 bases and J gave up 5 bases, with 8 bases separating them. Germline V CDR1 and CDR2: SGHRS, YFSETQ. CDR3 size: 13 residues. CDR3 sequence: CASSLGRGTEAFF. CDR3 in DNA: TGCGCCAGCAGCTTGGGCCGGGGTACTGAAGCTTTCTTT. Variable domain in full (rest from reference TRBV5-1 and TRBJ1-1): KAGVTQTPRYLIKTRGQQVTLSCSPISGHRSVSWYQQTPGQGLQFLFEYFSETQRNKGNFPGRFSGRQFSNSRSEMNVSTLELGDSALYLCASSLGRGTEAFFGQGTRLTVV.

The V call is TRBV7-8, the J call TRBJ2-5; D is perhaps TRBD1 or TRBD2 (6 bases each). The CDR3 covers 15 residues. CDR1 is SGHVS, CDR2 FQNEAQ, per germline. V was clipped by 3 bases and J by 5 bases, with 16 bases between them. CDR3 in amino acids: CASSFGPGARETQYF. CDR3 DNA: TGTGCCAGCAGCTTTGGGCCGGGGGCCCGGGAGACCCAGTACTTC.

The chain carries TRBV11-3 and TRBJ2-7; D is perhaps TRBD1 (5 bases). Germline assignment: CDR1 SGHNT and CDR2 YENEEA. The CDR3 is made up of 12 amino acids. V shed 7 bases and J shed 9 bases, with 16 bases lying between them. The CDR3 region has the DNA TGTGCCAGCACCCAGCGCCAGGGAAGGCAGTACTTC. Protein: CASTQRQGRQYF.

The V gene is TRBV29-1, the J gene TRBJ2-5, with 10 bases aligning to TRBD2. The CDR3 covers 13 residues. The trim removed 7 bases at V and 5 bases at J, leaving 7 bases unmatched. Germline values: CDR1 SQVTM, CDR2 ANQGSEA. The CDR3 region has the DNA TGCAGCGGTAGCGGGAGGTCCCGGGAGACCCAGTACTTC. Amino acid sequence: CSGSGRSRETQYF. The full variable domain, completed using reference TRBV29-1 and TRBJ2-5, is SAVISQKPSRDICQRGTSLTIQCQVDSQVTMMFWYRQQPGQSLTLIATANQGSEATYESGFVIDKFPISRPNLTFSTLTVSNMSPEDSSIYLCSGSGRSRETQYFGPGTRLLVL.

This clone has more than one count but fewer than ten. The J gene is TRBJ2-5, the V gene TRBV7-9, with a possible D match to TRBD1 (6 bases). Germline V gives CDR1 SEHNR, CDR2 FQNEAQ (reference sequence). V dropped 5 bases and J dropped 4 bases, with 14 bases sitting between them. This CDR3 region has 14 residues. The chain's CDR3 is CASSKGGRRETQYF. CDR3 nucleotides: TGTGCCAGCAGCAAAGGGGGACGACGAGAGACCCAGTACTTC.

This clone was observed a few times. The chain links TRBV28 to TRBJ2-5; tentative D call: TRBD2 (7 bases). Looked up from germline, CDR1 is MDHEN and CDR2 is SYDVKM. The CDR3 is 15 amino acids. V was clipped by 5 bases and J by 5 bases, with 18 bases between them. The CDR3: CASSTVGAGDETQYF. The CDR3 nucleotides are TGTGCCAGCAGTACCGTGGGGGCGGGAGACGAGACCCAGTACTTC.

The rearrangement joins TRBV11-3 to TRBJ2-5, with D possibly TRBD1 on 6 matching bases. Between the trimmed V and J ends, which lost 1 base and 1 base, there was a span of 7 bases. CDR3 size: 14 residues. CDR1 and CDR2 (germline): SGHNT, YENEEA. The CDR3 sequence is CASSLVRGQETQYF. In DNA form, the CDR3 reads TGTGCCAGCAGCTTAGTCAGGGGCCAAGAGACCCAGTACTTC.

The chain uses TRBV5-1 and TRBJ2-7; 15 bases map to TRBD2. The CDR3 is made up of 18 amino acids. The J segment lost 4 bases and the V segment lost 2 bases, leaving 10 bases of the junction unmatched. CDR1 SGHRS and CDR2 YFSETQ come from the germline V gene. The CDR3 spells CASSFTGLAGGGSYEQYF. For the CDR3, the DNA is TGCGCCAGCAGCTTCACGGGACTAGCGGGAGGAGGCTCTTACGAGCAGTACTTC. The full variable domain, with the rest looked up from reference TRBV5-1 and TRBJ2-7, is KAGVTQTPRYLIKTRGQQVTLSCSPISGHRSVSWYQQTPGQGLQFLFEYFSETQRNKGNFPGRFSGRQFSNSRSEMNVSTLELGDSALYLCASSFTGLAGGGSYEQYFGPGTRLTVT.

J is TRBJ1-6 and V is TRBV7-2; D remains ambiguous. Trimming cost V 5 bases and J 5 bases, with 16 bases left between them. The germline gives CDR1 SGHTA, CDR2 FQGNSA. The CDR3 runs to 16 residues. In DNA form, the CDR3 reads TGTGCCAGCAGCCCCCAAGGGTGGAAGAATAATTCACCCCTCCACTTT. Amino acids: CASSPQGWKNNSPLHF.